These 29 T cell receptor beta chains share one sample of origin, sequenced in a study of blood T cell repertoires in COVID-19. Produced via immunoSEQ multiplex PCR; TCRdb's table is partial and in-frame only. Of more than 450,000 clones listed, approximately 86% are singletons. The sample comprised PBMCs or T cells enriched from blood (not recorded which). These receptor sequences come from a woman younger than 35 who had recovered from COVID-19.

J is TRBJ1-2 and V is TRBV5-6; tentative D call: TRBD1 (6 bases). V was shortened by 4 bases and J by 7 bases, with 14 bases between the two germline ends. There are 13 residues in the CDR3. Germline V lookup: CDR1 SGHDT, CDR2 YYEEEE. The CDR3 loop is CASSDTQGIGYTF. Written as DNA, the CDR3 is TGTGCCAGCAGCGATACACAGGGAATTGGCTACACCTTC.

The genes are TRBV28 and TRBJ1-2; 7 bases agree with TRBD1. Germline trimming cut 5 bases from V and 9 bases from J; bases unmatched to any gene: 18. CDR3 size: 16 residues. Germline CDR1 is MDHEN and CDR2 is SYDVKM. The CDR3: CASSPVTGTVFRSYTF. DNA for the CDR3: TGTGCCAGCAGTCCGGTGACCGGGACAGTCTTTCGGAGCTACACCTTC.

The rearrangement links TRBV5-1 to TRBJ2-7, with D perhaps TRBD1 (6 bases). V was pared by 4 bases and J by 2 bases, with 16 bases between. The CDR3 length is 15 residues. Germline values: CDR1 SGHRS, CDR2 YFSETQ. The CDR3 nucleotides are TGCGCCAGCAGCCCCCGGACAGCCGGGACCTACGAGCAGTACTTC. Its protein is CASSPRTAGTYEQYF. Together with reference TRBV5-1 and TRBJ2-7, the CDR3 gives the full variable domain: KAGVTQTPRYLIKTRGQQVTLSCSPISGHRSVSWYQQTPGQGLQFLFEYFSETQRNKGNFPGRFSGRQFSNSRSEMNVSTLELGDSALYLCASSPRTAGTYEQYFGPGTRLTVT.

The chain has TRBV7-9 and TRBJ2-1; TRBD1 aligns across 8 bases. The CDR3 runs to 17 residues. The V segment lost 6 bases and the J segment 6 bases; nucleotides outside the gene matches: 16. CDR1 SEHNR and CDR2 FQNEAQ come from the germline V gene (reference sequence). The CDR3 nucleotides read TGTGCCAGCAGTCCGCTACGATTCAGGGGGCTCAGCAATGAGCAGTTCTTC. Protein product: CASSPLRFRGLSNEQFF.

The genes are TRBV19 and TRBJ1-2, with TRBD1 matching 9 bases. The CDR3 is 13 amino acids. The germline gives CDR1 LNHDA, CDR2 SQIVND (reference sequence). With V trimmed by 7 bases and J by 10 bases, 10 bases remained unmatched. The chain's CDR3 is CASTQGTGIDYTF. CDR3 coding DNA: TGTGCCAGTACCCAAGGGACAGGGATCGACTACACCTTC.

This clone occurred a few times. CDR3 nucleotides: TGTGCCAGCAGCGGATTTCCGGGACAGACCTCTGGAAACACCATATATTTT. Amino acids: CASSGFPGQTSGNTIYF. The chain joins TRBV7-2 to TRBJ1-3; 7 bases map to TRBD1. Germline values: CDR1 SGHTA, CDR2 FQGNSA. The CDR3 is 17 residues long. Trimming at V came to 5 bases and at J to 0 bases, leaving 10 bases not matched to a gene.

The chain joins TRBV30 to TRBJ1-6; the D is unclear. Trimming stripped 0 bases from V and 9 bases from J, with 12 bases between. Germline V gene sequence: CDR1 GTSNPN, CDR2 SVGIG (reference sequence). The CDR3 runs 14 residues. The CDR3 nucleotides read TGTGCCTGGAGTGTACTCCCACGCGGTTCACCCCTCCACTTT. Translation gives CAWSVLPRGSPLHF.

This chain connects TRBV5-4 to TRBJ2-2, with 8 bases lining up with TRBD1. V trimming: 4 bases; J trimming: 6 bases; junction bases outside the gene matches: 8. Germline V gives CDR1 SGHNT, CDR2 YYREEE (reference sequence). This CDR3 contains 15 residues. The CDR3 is CASSLQGELAGELFF. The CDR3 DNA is TGTGCCAGCAGCCTACAGGGGGAATTGGCCGGGGAGCTGTTTTTT.

In nucleotides, the CDR3 is TGTGGGTTCCTGGGGGGGAGTGAAGCTTTCTTT. Protein: CGFLGGSEAFF. The V call is TRBV30, the J call TRBJ1-1; possible D gene TRBD1, 5 bases. The CDR3 consists of 11 residues. Germline V gene data show CDR1 as GTSNPN and CDR2 as SVGIG (reference sequence).

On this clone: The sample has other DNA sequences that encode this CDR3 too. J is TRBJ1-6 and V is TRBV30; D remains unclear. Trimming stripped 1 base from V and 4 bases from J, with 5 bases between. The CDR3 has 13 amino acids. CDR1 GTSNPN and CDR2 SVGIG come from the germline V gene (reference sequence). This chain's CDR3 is CAWSGQYNSPLHF. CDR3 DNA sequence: TGTGCCTGGAGTGGGCAATATAATTCACCCCTCCACTTT.

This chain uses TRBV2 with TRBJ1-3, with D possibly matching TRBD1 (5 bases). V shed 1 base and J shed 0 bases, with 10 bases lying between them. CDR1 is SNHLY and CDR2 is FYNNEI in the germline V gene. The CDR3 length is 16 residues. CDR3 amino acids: CASSEDRGSSGNTIYF. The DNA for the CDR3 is TGTGCCAGCAGTGAAGATCGGGGGAGCTCTGGAAACACCATATATTTT. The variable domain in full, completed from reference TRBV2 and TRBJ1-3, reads EPEVTQTPSHQVTQMGQEVILRCVPISNHLYFYWYRQILGQKVEFLVSFYNNEISEKSEIFDDQFSVERPDGSNFTLKIRSTKLEDSAMYFCASSEDRGSSGNTIYFGEGSWLTVV.

In DNA form, the CDR3 reads TGTGCCAGCAGCTTAGTTAGAGACACTGAAGCTTTCTTT. It specifies CASSLVRDTEAFF. V is TRBV7-2 and J is TRBJ1-1; D unclear. The CDR3 length is 13 residues. Germline-derived CDR1 and CDR2 are SGHTA and FQGNSA. Trimming removed 1 base at V and 3 bases at J, with 6 bases between. The full variable domain, its missing parts supplied by reference TRBV7-2 and TRBJ1-1, is GAGVSQSPSNKVTEKGKDVELRCDPISGHTALYWYRQSLGQGLEFLIYFQGNSAPDKSGLPSDRFSAERTGGSVSTLTIQRTQQEDSAVYLCASSLVRDTEAFFGQGTRLTVV.

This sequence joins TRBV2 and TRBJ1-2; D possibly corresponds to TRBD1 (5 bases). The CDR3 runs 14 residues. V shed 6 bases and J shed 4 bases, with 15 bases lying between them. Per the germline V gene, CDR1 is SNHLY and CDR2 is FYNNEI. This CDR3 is CASSLGEGAYGYTF. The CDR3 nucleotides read TGTGCCAGCAGCCTGGGTGAAGGGGCCTATGGCTACACCTTC.

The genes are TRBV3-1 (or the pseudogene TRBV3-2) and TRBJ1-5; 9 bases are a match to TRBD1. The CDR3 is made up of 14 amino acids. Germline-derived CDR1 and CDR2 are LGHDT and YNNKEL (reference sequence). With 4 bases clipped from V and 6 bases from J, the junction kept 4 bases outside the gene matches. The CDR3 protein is CASSPRDRAQPQHF. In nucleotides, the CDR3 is TGTGCCAGCAGCCCCCGGGACAGGGCTCAGCCCCAGCATTTT.

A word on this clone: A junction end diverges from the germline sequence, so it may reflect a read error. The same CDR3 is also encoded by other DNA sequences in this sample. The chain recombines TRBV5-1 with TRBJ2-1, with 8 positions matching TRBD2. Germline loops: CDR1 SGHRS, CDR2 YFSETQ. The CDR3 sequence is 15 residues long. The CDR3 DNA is TGCGCCAGCAGCTTGGAAGCGGGGGTATACAATGAGCAATTCTTC. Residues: CASSLEAGVYNEQFF. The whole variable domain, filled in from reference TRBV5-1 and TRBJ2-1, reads KAGVTQTPRYLIKTRGQQVTLSCSPISGHRSVSWYQQTPGQGLQFLFEYFSETQRNKGNFPGRFSGRQFSNSRSEMNVSTLELGDSALYLCASSLEAGVYNEQFFGPGTRLTVL.

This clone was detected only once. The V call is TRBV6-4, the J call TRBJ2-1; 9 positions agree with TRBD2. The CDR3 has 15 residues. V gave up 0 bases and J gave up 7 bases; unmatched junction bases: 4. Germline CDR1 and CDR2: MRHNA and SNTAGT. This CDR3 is CASSDSGGGANEQFF. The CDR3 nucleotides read TGTGCCAGCAGTGACTCAGGCGGGGGGGCAAATGAGCAGTTCTTC.

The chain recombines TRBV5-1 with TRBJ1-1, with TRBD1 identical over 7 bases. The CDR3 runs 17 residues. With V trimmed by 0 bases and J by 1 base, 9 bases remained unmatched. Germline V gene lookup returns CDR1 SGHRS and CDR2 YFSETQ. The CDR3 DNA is TGCGCCAGCAGCTTGGCCCCCCAGGGGGATGCGAACACTGAAGCTTTCTTT. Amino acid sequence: CASSLAPQGDANTEAFF.

CDR3 nucleotides: TGTGCCAGCAGTCTACAAGAGGCCGAGCAGTACTTC. It is translated as CASSLQEAEQYF. The rearrangement links TRBV25-1 to TRBJ2-7; no reliable D call. V lost 5 bases and J lost 6, with 11 bases in between. This CDR3 has 12 residues. The V gene's germline CDR1 is MGHDK and CDR2 SYGVNS.

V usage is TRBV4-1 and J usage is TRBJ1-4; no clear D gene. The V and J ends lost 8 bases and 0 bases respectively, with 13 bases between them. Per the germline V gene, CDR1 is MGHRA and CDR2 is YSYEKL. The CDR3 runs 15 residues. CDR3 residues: CASGGTLATNEKLFF. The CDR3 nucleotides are TGCGCCAGCGGCGGCACCTTGGCAACTAATGAAAAACTGTTTTTT.

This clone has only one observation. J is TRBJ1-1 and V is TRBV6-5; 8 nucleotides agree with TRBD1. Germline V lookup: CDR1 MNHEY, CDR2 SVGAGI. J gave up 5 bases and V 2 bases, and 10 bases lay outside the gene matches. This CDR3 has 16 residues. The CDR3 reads CASSYHGQGERTEAFF. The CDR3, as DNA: TGTGCCAGCAGTTACCACGGACAGGGTGAGAGGACTGAAGCTTTCTTT.

CDR3 region: CASSENGQENEKLFF. The CDR3 nucleotides are TGTGCCAGCAGTGAGAATGGACAGGAAAATGAAAAACTGTTTTTT. This rearrangement joins TRBV2 to TRBJ1-4, with TRBD1 matching 7 bases. J gave up 5 bases and V 3 bases, and 6 bases lay outside the gene matches. Germline CDR1 and CDR2: SNHLY and FYNNEI. This CDR3 region has 15 residues.

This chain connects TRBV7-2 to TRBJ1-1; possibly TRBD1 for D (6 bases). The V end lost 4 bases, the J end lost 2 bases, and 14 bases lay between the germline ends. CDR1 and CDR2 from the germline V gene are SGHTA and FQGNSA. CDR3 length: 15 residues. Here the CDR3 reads CASSSGGQGNTEAFF. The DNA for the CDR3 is TGTGCCAGCAGCTCCGGGGGGCAGGGCAACACTGAAGCTTTCTTT.

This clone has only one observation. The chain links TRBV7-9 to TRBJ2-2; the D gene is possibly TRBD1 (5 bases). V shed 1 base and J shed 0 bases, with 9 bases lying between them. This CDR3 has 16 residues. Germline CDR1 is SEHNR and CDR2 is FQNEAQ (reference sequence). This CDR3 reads CASSLGRVTNTGELFF. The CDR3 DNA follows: TGTGCCAGCAGCTTAGGCAGGGTCACGAACACCGGGGAGCTGTTTTTT. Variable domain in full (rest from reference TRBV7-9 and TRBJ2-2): DTGVSQNPRHKITKRGQNVTFRCDPISEHNRLYWYRQTLGQGPEFLTYFQNEAQLEKSRLLSDRFSAERPKGSFSTLEIQRTEQGDSAMYLCASSLGRVTNTGELFFGEGSRLTVL.

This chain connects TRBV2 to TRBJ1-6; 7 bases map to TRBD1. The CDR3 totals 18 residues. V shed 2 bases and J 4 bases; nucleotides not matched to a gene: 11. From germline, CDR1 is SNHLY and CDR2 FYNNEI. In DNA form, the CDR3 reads TGTGCCAGCAGTGAAATAGGAGACAGGGTGGAGTATAATTCACCCCTCCACTTT. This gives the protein CASSEIGDRVEYNSPLHF.

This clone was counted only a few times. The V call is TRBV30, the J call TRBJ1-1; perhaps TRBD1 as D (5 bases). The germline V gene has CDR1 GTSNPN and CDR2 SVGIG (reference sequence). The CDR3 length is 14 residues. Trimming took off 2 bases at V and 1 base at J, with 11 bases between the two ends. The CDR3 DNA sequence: TGTGCCTGGAGTTTTGGGGGGGGGAACACTGAAGCTTTCTTT. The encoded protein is CAWSFGGGNTEAFF.

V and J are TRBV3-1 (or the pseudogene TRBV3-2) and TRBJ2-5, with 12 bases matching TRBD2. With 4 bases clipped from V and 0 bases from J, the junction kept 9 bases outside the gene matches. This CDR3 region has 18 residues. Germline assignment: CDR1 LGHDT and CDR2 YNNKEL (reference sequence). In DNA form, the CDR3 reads TGTGCCAGCAGCCCTGCCGGGACTAGCGGGCGCCACCAAGAGACCCAGTACTTC. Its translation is CASSPAGTSGRHQETQYF.

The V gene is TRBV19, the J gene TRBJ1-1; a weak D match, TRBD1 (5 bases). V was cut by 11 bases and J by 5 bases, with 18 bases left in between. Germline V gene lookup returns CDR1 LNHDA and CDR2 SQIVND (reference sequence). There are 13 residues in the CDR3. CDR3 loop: CAASAGKRTEAFF. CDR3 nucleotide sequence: TGTGCCGCTTCAGCAGGGAAGAGGACTGAAGCTTTCTTT.

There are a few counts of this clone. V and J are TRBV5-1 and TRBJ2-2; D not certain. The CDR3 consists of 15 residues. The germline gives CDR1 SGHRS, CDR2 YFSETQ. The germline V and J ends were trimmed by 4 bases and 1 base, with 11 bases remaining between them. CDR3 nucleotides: TGCGCCAGCAGCCCCCGTAGAGGGAACACCGGGGAGCTGTTTTTT. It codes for CASSPRRGNTGELFF.

CDR3 nucleotides: TGTGCCAGCTCACTGCAAGAGGGCACAGATACGCAGTATTTT. Residues: CASSLQEGTDTQYF. The chain joins TRBV18 to TRBJ2-3; no clear D gene. CDR1 is KGHSH, CDR2 LQKENI, per germline. The CDR3 extends over 14 amino acids. The V end lost 4 bases, the J end lost 1 base, and 9 bases lay between the germline ends.